This T cell receptor (beta chain) stems from a study of T cell responses to AZD1222 COVID-19 vaccine. Findings and limits, study-wide: Epitopes outside B.1.351 and B.1.1.7 mutated regions reportedly drew nearly half of spike TCRs.

As to this clone: Its target is not known.

Method: immunoSEQ multiplex PCR; TCRdb's copy keeps in-frame clones and lacks some. The top ten hold about 28% of the sample, which has more than 95,000 clones, 75% to 85% seen once. Researchers grouped second doses given at about 4 or about 12 weeks into one pool. The CDR3 is 14 amino acids. V shed 3 bases and J shed 5 bases, with 11 bases lying between them. The germline V gene has CDR1 LGHDT and CDR2 YNNKEL (reference sequence). The starting material was peripheral blood, obtained 28 days after the second AZD1222 dose. The chain couples TRBV3-1 (or the pseudogene TRBV3-2) to TRBJ2-1; possibly TRBD1 for D (6 bases). The TCR comes from an adult who received the AZD1222 COVID-19 vaccine. The CDR3 nucleotides read TGTGCCAGCAGCCAGAGACAGGTCCACAATGAGCAGTTCTTC. This sequence encodes CASSQRQVHNEQFF.